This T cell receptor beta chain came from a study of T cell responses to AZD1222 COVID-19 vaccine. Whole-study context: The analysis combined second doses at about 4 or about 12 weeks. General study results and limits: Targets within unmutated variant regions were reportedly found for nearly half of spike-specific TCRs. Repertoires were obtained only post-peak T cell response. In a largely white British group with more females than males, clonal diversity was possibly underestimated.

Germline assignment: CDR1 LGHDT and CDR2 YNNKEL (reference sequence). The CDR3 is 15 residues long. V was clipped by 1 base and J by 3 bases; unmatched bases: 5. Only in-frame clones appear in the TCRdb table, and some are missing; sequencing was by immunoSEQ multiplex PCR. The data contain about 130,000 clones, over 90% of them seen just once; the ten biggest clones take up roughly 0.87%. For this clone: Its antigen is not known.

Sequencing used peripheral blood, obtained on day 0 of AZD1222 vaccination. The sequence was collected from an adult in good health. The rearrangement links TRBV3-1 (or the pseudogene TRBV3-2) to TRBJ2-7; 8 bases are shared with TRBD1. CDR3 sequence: CASSQAGGVRYEQYF. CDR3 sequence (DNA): TGTGCCAGCAGCCAAGCAGGGGGCGTACGCTACGAGCAGTACTTC.